The 15 T cell receptor beta chains below were found in one sample sequenced in a study of T cell responses to AZD1222 COVID-19 vaccine (dated by TCRdb to about 2021). The time point label of this sample denotes: about 28 days (+/-7) after the second vaccine dose. The library relied on the immunoSEQ multiplex PCR assay. TCRdb carries this immuneACCESS record with in-frame sequences only. Its versions omit some clonotypes, under half of them owing to an unresolved V gene in the studies checked, with the rest unexplained. The sample contains some 150,000 clones, over 85% of them found a single time. Clones ranked in the top ten supply around 1.7% of the sample. The sequencing here drew on peripheral blood, taken 28 days after the second AZD1222 dose. The receptors stem from an adult who received the AZD1222 COVID-19 vaccine.

This chain connects TRBV19 to TRBJ1-4, with 9 nucleotides matching TRBD1. The CDR3 totals 14 residues. Trimming took 7 bases from V and 7 from J; bases not matched to a gene: 7. Germline V CDR1 and CDR2: LNHDA, SQIVND (reference sequence). The CDR3 is CASTPTGGGEKLFF. The CDR3 DNA sequence: TGTGCCAGTACCCCGACAGGGGGGGGTGAAAAACTGTTTTTT.

The chain links TRBV30 to TRBJ2-3, with D possibly being TRBD1 (6 bases). This CDR3 comprises 15 residues. V was cut by 6 bases and J by 1 base, with 17 bases left in between. Germline values: CDR1 GTSNPN, CDR2 SVGIG (reference sequence). The CDR3 is CACTMGALGTDTQYF. The CDR3 coding sequence is TGTGCCTGCACTATGGGGGCCCTTGGCACAGATACGCAGTATTTT.

This chain uses TRBV3-1 (or the pseudogene TRBV3-2) with TRBJ1-3; D ambiguous. The CDR3 covers 15 residues. CDR1 is LGHDT and CDR2 is YNNKEL in the germline V gene (reference sequence). V lost 2 bases and J lost 0, with 8 bases in between. The CDR3 DNA follows: TGTGCCAGCAGCCAACAGAGATTCTCTGGAAACACCATATATTTT. It is translated as CASSQQRFSGNTIYF.

The J gene is TRBJ1-1, the V gene TRBV7-9; TRBD1 might be the D (5 bases). From germline, CDR1 is SEHNR and CDR2 FQNEAQ (reference sequence). The CDR3 length is 14 residues. Trimming cost V 3 bases and J 0 bases, with 8 bases left between them. The CDR3 sequence is CASSLGQMNTEAFF. CDR3 DNA: TGTGCCAGCAGCTTGGGGCAGATGAACACTGAAGCTTTCTTT.

The chain is built from TRBV7-3 and TRBJ2-4, with a tentative D call TRBD1 (6 bases). Germline lookup yields CDR1 SGHTA and CDR2 FQGTGA. The CDR3 is 13 amino acids. V dropped 5 bases and J dropped 7 bases, with 12 bases sitting between them. In nucleotides, the CDR3 is TGTGCCAGCAGCCCAGGGGCAGGGAACATTCAGTACTTC. Translated: CASSPGAGNIQYF.

This chain links TRBV30 with TRBJ2-7, with D tentatively TRBD1 (5 bases). The CDR3 sequence is 14 residues long. The germline gives CDR1 GTSNPN, CDR2 SVGIG (reference sequence). V lost 4 bases and J lost 0, with 13 bases in between. This chain's CDR3 is CAWTRDSLSYEQYF. CDR3 nucleotide sequence: TGTGCCTGGACACGAGACAGTCTCTCCTACGAGCAGTACTTC.

As concerns this clone: Germline and junction disagree at one end, which may indicate a read error. This chain joins TRBV4-2 and TRBJ2-1; the match to TRBD1 covers 7 bases. The CDR3 length is 16 residues. From germline, CDR1 is LGHNA and CDR2 YNFKEQ. The CDR3 region has the DNA TGTGCCAGCAACCAAGGGGGCGGTTTATCCTACAATGAGCAGTTCTTC. Protein: CASNQGGGLSYNEQFF.

J is TRBJ2-3 and V is TRBV4-3, with TRBD2 identical over 12 bases. V dropped 1 base and J dropped 4; count of bases not matched to a gene: 3. Germline lookup yields CDR1 LGHNA and CDR2 YSLEER. This CDR3 has 16 residues. CDR3 region: CASSQGLAGAADTQYF. CDR3 bases: TGCGCCAGCAGCCAAGGACTAGCGGGAGCGGCAGATACGCAGTATTTT.

Of note for this clone: One end of the junction fails to match germline, which may point to a read error. The chain has TRBV27 and TRBJ2-2, with D uncertain. The CDR3 extends over 13 amino acids. The germline V gene encodes CDR1 MNHEY and CDR2 SMNVEV (reference sequence). CDR3 residues: CASSLLLSGELFF. The CDR3 DNA is TGTGCCAGCAGCTTATTGCTCTCCGGGGAGCTGTTTTTT.

The chain carries TRBV23-1 and TRBJ1-5; weak D call: TRBD1 (5 bases). TRBV23-1 is an ORF, with its function uncertain. Trimming removed 8 bases at V and 6 bases at J, with 14 bases between. The CDR3 spans 13 residues. CDR3 sequence: CASLGGWGQPQHF. CDR3 in DNA: TGCGCCAGCCTGGGGGGTTGGGGTCAGCCCCAGCATTTT.

This rearrangement joins TRBV19 to TRBJ2-5, with D uncertain. Trimming removed 1 base at V and 3 bases at J, with 6 bases between. The CDR3 contains 13 residues. Germline values: CDR1 LNHDA, CDR2 SQIVND (reference sequence). CDR3 coding DNA: TGTGCCAGTAGTATAGGGGCGGAAGAGACCCAGTACTTC. Translation: CASSIGAEETQYF.

The rearrangement links TRBV6-5 to TRBJ2-7; TRBD2 agrees at 9 bases. The germline V gene encodes CDR1 MNHEY and CDR2 SVGAGI. V shed 0 bases and J 3 bases; nucleotides not matched to a gene: 6. CDR3 size: 16 residues. The CDR3: CASSYSKGLAVYEQYF. CDR3 in DNA: TGTGCCAGCAGTTACTCGAAGGGACTAGCAGTCTACGAGCAGTACTTC.

The genes are TRBV9 and TRBJ1-4, with a tentative D call TRBD1 (5 bases). The germline CDR1 and CDR2 sequences are SGDLS and YYNGEE. V was cut by 4 bases and J by 6 bases, with 13 bases left in between. There are 14 residues in the CDR3. The DNA of the CDR3 is TGTGCCAGCAGCCCACGTCAGGGTGATGAAAAACTGTTTTTT. This encodes CASSPRQGDEKLFF. Based on the CDR3 plus reference TRBV9 and TRBJ1-4, the full variable domain is DSGVTQTPKHLITATGQRVTLRCSPRSGDLSVYWYQQSLDQGLQFLIQYYNGEERAKGNILERFSAQQFPDLHSELNLSSLELGDSALYFCASSPRQGDEKLFFGSGTQLSVL.

V is TRBV14 and J is TRBJ1-6; D not resolved. The CDR3 is 15 residues long. Trimming shortened V by 0 bases and J by 9 bases, and 12 bases separated the two germline ends. In germline, CDR1 is SGHDN, CDR2 FVKESK. CDR3 sequence reads: CASSQEGLGGSPLHF. Written as DNA, the CDR3 is TGTGCCAGCAGCCAAGAAGGGCTGGGAGGTTCACCCCTCCACTTT.

V usage is TRBV27 and J usage is TRBJ2-2; the D is unclear. Germline assignment: CDR1 MNHEY and CDR2 SMNVEV (reference sequence). Trimming pared 6 bases from V and 0 bases from J, leaving 8 bases between. The CDR3 extends over 14 amino acids. CDR3 coding DNA: TGTGCCAGCAGCCCCACCACGAACACCGGGGAGCTGTTTTTT. It is translated as CASSPTTNTGELFF.